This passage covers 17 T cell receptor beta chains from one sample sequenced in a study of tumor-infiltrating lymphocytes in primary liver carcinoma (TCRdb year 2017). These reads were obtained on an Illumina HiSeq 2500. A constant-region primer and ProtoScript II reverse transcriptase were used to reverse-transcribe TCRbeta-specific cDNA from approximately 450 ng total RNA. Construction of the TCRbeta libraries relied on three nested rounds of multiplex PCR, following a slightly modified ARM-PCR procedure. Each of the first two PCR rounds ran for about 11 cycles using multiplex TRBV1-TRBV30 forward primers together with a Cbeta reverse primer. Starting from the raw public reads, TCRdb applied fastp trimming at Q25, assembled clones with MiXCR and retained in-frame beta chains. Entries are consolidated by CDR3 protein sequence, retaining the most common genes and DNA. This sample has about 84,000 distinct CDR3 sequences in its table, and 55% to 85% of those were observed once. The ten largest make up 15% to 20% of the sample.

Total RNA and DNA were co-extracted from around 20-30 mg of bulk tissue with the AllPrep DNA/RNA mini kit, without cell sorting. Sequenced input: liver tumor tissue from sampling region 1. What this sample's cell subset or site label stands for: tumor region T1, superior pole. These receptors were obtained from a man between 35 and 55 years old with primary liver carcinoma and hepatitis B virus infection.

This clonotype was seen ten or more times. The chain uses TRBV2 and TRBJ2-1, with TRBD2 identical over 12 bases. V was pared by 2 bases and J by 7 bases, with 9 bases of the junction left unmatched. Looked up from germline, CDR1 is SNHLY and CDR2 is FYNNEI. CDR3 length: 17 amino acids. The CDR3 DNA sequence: TGTGCCAGCAGTGAACCCCGGAGACTAGCGGGAGTTAATGAGCAGTTCTTC. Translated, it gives CASSEPRRLAGVNEQFF.

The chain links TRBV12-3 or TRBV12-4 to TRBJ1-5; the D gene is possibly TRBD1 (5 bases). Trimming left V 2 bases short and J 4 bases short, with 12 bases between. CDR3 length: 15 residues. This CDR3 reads CASSLWDCSNQPQHF. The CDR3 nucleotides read TGTGCCAGCAGTTTATGGGACTGTAGTAATCAGCCCCAGCATTTT.

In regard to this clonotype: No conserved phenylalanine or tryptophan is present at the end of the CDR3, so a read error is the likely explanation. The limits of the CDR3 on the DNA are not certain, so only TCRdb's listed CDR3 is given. CDR3 protein: CASNQGSREGRGEQVL. This chain joins TRBV4-1 and TRBJ2-1; the table assigns TRBD2, which was not confirmed against the DNA. The CDR3 is 16 amino acids long, termini counted. Per the germline V gene, CDR1 is MGHRA and CDR2 is YSYEKL.

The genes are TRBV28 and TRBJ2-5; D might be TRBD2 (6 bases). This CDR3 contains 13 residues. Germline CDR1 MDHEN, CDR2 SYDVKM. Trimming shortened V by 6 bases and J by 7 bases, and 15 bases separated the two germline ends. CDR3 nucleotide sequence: TGTGCCAGCAGCCCCGGGGGAGGCATGACCCAGTACTTC. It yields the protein CASSPGGGMTQYF.

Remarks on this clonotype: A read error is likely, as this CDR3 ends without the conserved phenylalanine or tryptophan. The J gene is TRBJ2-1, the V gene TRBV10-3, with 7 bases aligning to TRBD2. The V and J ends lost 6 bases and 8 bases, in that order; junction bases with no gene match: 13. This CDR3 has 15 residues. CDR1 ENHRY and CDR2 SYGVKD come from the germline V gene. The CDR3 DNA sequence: TGTGCCATCAGGGGTTTAGAGGCGGGAGATGATGAGCAGTTCATC. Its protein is CAIRGLEAGDDEQFI.

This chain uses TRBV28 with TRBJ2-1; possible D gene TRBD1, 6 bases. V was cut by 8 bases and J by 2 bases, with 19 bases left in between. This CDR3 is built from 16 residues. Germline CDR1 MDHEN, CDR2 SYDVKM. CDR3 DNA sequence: TGTGCCAGCGTGGGAAGGACAGAGGCTACCTACAATGAGCAGTTCTTC. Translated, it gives CASVGRTEATYNEQFF.

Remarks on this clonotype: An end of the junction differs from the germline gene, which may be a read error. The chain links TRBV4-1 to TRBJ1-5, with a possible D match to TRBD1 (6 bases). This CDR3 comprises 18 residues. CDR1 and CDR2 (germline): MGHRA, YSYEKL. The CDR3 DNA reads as TGCGCCAGCAGCCGACAAGGAACAGGGAGCGATGGCAATCAACCCCAGCATTTT. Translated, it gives CASSRQGTGSDGNQPQHF.

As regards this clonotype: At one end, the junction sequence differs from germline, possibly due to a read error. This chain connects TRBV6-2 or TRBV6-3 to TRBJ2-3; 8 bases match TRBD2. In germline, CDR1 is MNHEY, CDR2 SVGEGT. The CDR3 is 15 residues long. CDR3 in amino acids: CASSDELAESDTQYF. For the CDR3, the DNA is TGCGCCAGCAGTGACGAACTAGCGGAGTCAGATACGCAGTATTTT.

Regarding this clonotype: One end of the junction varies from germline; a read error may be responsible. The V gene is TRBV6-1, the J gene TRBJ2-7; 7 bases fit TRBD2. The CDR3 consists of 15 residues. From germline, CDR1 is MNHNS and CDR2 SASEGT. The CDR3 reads CASGEPAVGGYEQYF. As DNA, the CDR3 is TGTGCCAGCGGTGAACCTGCGGTGGGGGGGTACGAGCAGTATTTC.

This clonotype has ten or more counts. The DNA of the CDR3 is TGCAGCGCCGGGGACACCCCAACTAATGAAAAACTGTTTTTT. Its translation: CSAGDTPTNEKLFF. The V call is TRBV29-1, the J call TRBJ1-4; weak D call: TRBD1 (6 bases). CDR3 length: 14 residues. The germline CDR1 and CDR2 sequences are SQVTM and ANQGSEA. V was trimmed by 7 bases and J by 0 bases, leaving 12 bases between them.

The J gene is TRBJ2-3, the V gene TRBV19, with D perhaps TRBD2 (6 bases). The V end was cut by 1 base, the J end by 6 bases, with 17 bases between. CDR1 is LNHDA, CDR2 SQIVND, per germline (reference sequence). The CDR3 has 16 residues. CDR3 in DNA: TGTGCCAGTAGTATAGCCTCGGGACTCTTGGGGGATACGCAGTATTTT. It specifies CASSIASGLLGDTQYF.

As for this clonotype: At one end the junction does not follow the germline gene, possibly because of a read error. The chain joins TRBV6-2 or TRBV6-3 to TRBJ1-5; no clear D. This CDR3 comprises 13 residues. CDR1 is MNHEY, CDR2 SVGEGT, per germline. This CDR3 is CASSYGVNQPQHF. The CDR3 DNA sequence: TGTGCCAGCAGTTACGGCGTCAATCAGCCCCAGCACTTT.

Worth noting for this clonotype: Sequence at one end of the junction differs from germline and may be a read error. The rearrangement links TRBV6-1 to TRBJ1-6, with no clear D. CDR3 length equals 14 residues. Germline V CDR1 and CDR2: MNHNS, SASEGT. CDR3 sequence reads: CASSGWSNNSPIHF. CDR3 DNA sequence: TGTGCCAGCAGTGGATGGTCAAATAATTCACCCATCCATTTT.

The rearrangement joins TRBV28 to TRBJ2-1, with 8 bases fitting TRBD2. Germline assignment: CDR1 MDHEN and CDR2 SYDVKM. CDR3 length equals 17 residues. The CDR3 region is CTSSLHYGLARVDEQFF. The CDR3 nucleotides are TGTACTAGCAGTCTACATTATGGACTAGCAAGGGTAGATGAGCAGTTCTTC.

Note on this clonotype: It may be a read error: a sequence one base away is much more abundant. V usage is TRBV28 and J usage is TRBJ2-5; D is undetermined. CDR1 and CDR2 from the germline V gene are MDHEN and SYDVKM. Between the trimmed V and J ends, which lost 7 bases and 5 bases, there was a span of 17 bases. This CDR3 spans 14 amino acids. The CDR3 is CASIPGGVRETQYF. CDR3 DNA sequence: TGTGCCAGCATCCCTGGCGGTGTAAGGGAGACCCAGTACTTC.

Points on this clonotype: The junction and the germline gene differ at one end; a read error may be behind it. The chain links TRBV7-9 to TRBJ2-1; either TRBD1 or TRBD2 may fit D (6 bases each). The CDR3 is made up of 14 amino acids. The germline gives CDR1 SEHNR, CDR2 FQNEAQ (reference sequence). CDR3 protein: CSSNLVQGGNEHFF. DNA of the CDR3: TGTTCCAGCAACTTAGTACAGGGAGGCAATGAGCACTTCTTC.

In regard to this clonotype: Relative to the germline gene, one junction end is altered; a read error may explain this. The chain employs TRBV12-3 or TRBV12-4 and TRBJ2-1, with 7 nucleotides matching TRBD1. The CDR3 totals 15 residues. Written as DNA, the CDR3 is TGTGCCAACAGTTATGGCAGGGGGAACCACAATGAGCAGTTCTTC. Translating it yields CANSYGRGNHNEQFF.